The source of this T cell receptor (beta chain) is a study of shared clonotypes between healthy human individuals. CD4+ cells yielded CD45RA+ naive and CD45RA-negative memory subsets. For every subset, genomic DNA was evenly distributed across several immunoSEQ plates. Generated by immunoSEQ multiplex PCR, the TCRdb table keeps only in-frame clones and is missing some. The repertoire consists of 2,500,000 or so clones, with 92% occurring once and the leading ten covering 0.37%. CDR1 SGHRS and CDR2 YFSETQ come from the germline V gene. The V end lost 1 base, the J end lost 0 bases, and 13 bases lay between the germline ends. The CDR3 runs to 16 residues.

This clonotype was sampled from a young man in good health. Some clones in this sample may be carry-over from other donors' samples. The specimen was naive CD4+ T cells from PBMCs. The subset is: CD45RA+ positively selected. This chain uses TRBV5-1 with TRBJ1-1, with TRBD1 as a possible D gene (5 bases). CDR3 nucleotide sequence: TGCGCCAGCAGCTTGTCGTCGGGGCGTTTGAACACTGAAGCTTTCTTT. Its protein product is CASSLSSGRLNTEAFF. The whole variable domain, remainder taken from reference TRBV5-1 and TRBJ1-1, is KAGVTQTPRYLIKTRGQQVTLSCSPISGHRSVSWYQQTPGQGLQFLFEYFSETQRNKGNFPGRFSGRQFSNSRSEMNVSTLELGDSALYLCASSLSSGRLNTEAFFGQGTRLTVV.